The next 8 T cell receptor beta chains were all read from a single sample in a study of early T cells in non-severe SARS-CoV-2 infection. MiXCR, run by TCRdb on the 5' RACE reads, gives a single entry per CDR3 protein. The data show roughly 100,000 distinct CDR3 sequences, less than 15% seen once. Specimen: whole blood. Every receptor here comes from an adult who was a healthcare worker with PCR-confirmed SARS-CoV-2 infection or an uninfected control (not recorded which).

This clonotype was seen ten or more times. V gene TRBV11-2 combines with J gene TRBJ2-2; D perhaps matches TRBD2 (5 bases). V was shortened by 0 bases and J by 8 bases, with 13 bases between the two germline ends. The CDR3 extends over 15 amino acids. Germline V gene sequence: CDR1 SGHAT, CDR2 FQNNGV. CDR3 loop: CASSLEGRSRGELFF. Written as DNA, the CDR3 is TGTGCCAGCAGCTTAGAGGGGAGAAGCCGGGGGGAGCTGTTTTTT.

With regard to this clonotype: A read error may account for a junction end that differs from germline. This rearrangement joins TRBV9 to TRBJ2-5; unclear D gene. The CDR3 length is 13 residues. CDR1 is SGDLS and CDR2 is YYNGEE in the germline V gene. The CDR3 loop is CARSESGGETLYF. Here the CDR3 DNA reads TGTGCTCGCAGCGAGTCGGGCGGCGAGACCCTGTACTTC.

This clonotype was counted at least ten times. The rearrangement uses TRBV11-1 and TRBJ2-1; unclear D gene. Trimming stripped 7 bases from V and 7 bases from J, with 17 bases between. Germline values: CDR1 SGHAT, CDR2 FQDESV (reference sequence). The CDR3 totals 14 residues. The CDR3 bases are TGTGCCAGCACCCGAACCGGTAGGCGGAATGAGCAGTTCTTC. This gives the protein CASTRTGRRNEQFF. Full variable domain (remainder filled in from reference TRBV11-1 and TRBJ2-1): EAEVAQSPRYKITEKSQAVAFWCDPISGHATLYWYRQILGQGPELLVQFQDESVVDDSQLPKDRFSAERLKGVDSTLKIQPAELGDSAMYLCASTRTGRRNEQFFGPGTRLTVL.

Note on this clonotype: This may arise from a read error, as a much more abundant clone is one base away. The rearrangement uses TRBV10-3 and TRBJ2-5; D remains unclear. CDR1 ENHRY and CDR2 SYGVKD come from the germline V gene. This CDR3 region has 14 residues. CDR3 loop: CAISESRNQETRYF. The CDR3 DNA reads as TGTGCCATCAGTGAGTCGCGGAACCAAGAGACCCGGTACTTC.

This clonotype has at least ten counts. This rearrangement joins TRBV11-2 to TRBJ2-6, with 9 nucleotides matching TRBD1. V lost 5 bases and J lost 1; bases outside the gene matches: 6. From germline, CDR1 is SGHAT and CDR2 FQNNGV. The CDR3 runs to 17 residues. This CDR3 is CASSPDRGRSGANVLTF. The CDR3 bases are TGTGCCAGCAGCCCGGACAGGGGTAGGTCTGGGGCCAACGTCCTGACTTTC.

This clonotype has a count of ten or more. This chain links TRBV19 with TRBJ2-7; D may be TRBD1 or TRBD2 (5 bases each). The CDR3 covers 11 residues. Deletions cut 3 bases from V and 5 bases from J, with 5 bases between. The V gene's germline CDR1 is LNHDA and CDR2 SQIVND (reference sequence). This chain's CDR3 is CASSMGDEQYF. The CDR3 DNA reads TGTGCCAGTAGTATGGGGGACGAGCAGTACTTC.

There are many counts of this clonotype. The chain recombines TRBV11-2 with TRBJ2-3, with TRBD2 matching over 10 bases. This CDR3 contains 15 residues. CDR1 is SGHAT and CDR2 is FQNNGV in the germline V gene. The V segment lost 4 bases and the J segment 4 bases; nucleotides outside the gene matches: 5. CDR3 bases: TGTGCCAGCAGCTCGGGACTAGCGCTGTCAGATACGCAGTATTTT. It specifies CASSSGLALSDTQYF.

This clonotype was observed a few times. The rearrangement links TRBV24-1 to TRBJ2-3; D is ambiguous. This CDR3 comprises 15 residues. Per germline, CDR1 KGHDR and CDR2 SFDVKD. Trimming shortened V by 1 base and J by 6 bases, and 13 bases separated the two germline ends. The CDR3 region has the DNA TGTGCCACCAGTGATTTCGGCGGAGAGGTGGATACGCAGTATTTT. This codes for CATSDFGGEVDTQYF.